These 18 T cell receptor beta chains came from one sample sequenced in a study of blood T cell repertoires in COVID-19 (TCRdb year 2020). The library was made by the immunoSEQ multiplex PCR assay. TCRdb stores this immuneACCESS table with in-frame sequences only. Part of the clones is absent; in the studies checked, under half of the shortfall reflects unresolved V genes, and no reason is known for the rest. Counted in this sample were approximately 70,000 clones; 90% of them appeared once. Of the sample, more than 6.5% falls within the top ten clones. Sequencing was done on a sample of peripheral blood. The source of these receptors is a woman of 80 years or more with active COVID-19.

The chain employs TRBV6-5 and TRBJ2-5, with D maybe TRBD2 (5 bases). Germline assignment: CDR1 MNHEY and CDR2 SVGAGI. V lost 6 bases and J 4 bases, leaving 15 bases between the germline ends. This CDR3 contains 14 residues. Here the CDR3 DNA reads TGTGCCAGCAGCATACTGGGGAGTTCAGAGACCCAGTACTTC. Translated: CASSILGSSETQYF.

The genes are TRBV7-9 and TRBJ2-7, with D perhaps matching TRBD2 (5 bases). The length of the CDR3 is 15 residues. Trimming pared 5 bases from V and 4 bases from J, leaving 18 bases between. CDR1 is SEHNR and CDR2 is FQNEAQ in the germline V gene (reference sequence). The CDR3 DNA reads TGTGCCAGCAGCCGCGGGTTGGCGGAGACGTACGAGCAGTACTTC. It yields the protein CASSRGLAETYEQYF.

The genes are TRBV5-1 and TRBJ2-3, with TRBD2 as a possible D gene (7 bases). CDR3 length equals 15 residues. Germline assignment: CDR1 SGHRS and CDR2 YFSETQ. V was pared by 4 bases and J by 2 bases, with 14 bases between. The CDR3 region is CASSGGGADTDTQYF. DNA for the CDR3: TGCGCCAGCAGCGGGGGGGGCGCGGACACAGATACGCAGTATTTT.

The V gene is TRBV15, the J gene TRBJ2-3; 7 bases line up with TRBD1. From germline, CDR1 is LNHNV and CDR2 YYDKDF (reference sequence). This CDR3 has 14 residues. The trim removed 5 bases at V and 5 bases at J, leaving 7 bases unmatched. The CDR3 region is CATSEDRRIDTQYF. CDR3 coding DNA: TGTGCCACCAGCGAGGACAGGAGAATAGATACGCAGTATTTT.

The chain's CDR3 is CASSIGSSYEQYF. In DNA, the CDR3 is TGTGCCAGCTCGATCGGGAGCTCCTACGAGCAGTACTTC. The chain couples TRBV18 to TRBJ2-7, with D perhaps TRBD2 (6 bases). The CDR3 runs 13 residues. V shed 6 bases and J shed 0 bases, with 9 bases lying between them. In germline, CDR1 is KGHSH, CDR2 LQKENI.

This rearrangement joins TRBV28 to TRBJ2-3; 11 bases are shared with TRBD2. The CDR3 is 16 residues long. J gave up 5 bases and V 6 bases, and 10 bases lay outside the gene matches. CDR1 and CDR2 (germline): MDHEN, SYDVKM. The CDR3 sequence: CASRGDSGRAGDTQYF. DNA for the CDR3: TGTGCCAGCAGGGGAGATAGCGGGAGGGCCGGAGATACGCAGTATTTT.

This chain uses TRBV4-3 with TRBJ2-7, with 10 bases aligning to TRBD2. The ends lost 0 bases at V and 2 bases at J; junction bases unmatched: 16. The CDR3 is 20 residues long. From germline, CDR1 is LGHNA and CDR2 YSLEER. CDR3 bases: TGCGCCAGCAGCCAAGATGTAGGACTAGCGGAAACACCTCACCCCTACGAGCAGTACTTC. Its protein is CASSQDVGLAETPHPYEQYF.

Points on this clone: A read error may produce the germline difference seen at one junction end. The same CDR3 arises from other DNA sequences in this sample as well. This chain joins TRBV7-8 and TRBJ2-7; a possible D gene is TRBD2 (6 bases). The CDR3 runs 13 residues. The germline V gene has CDR1 SGHVS and CDR2 FQNEAQ. The CDR3 is CASSLGTALEQYF. The CDR3 region has the DNA TGTGCCAGTAGCTTAGGGACTGCTCTCGAGCAGTACTTC.

The chain uses TRBV27 and TRBJ2-7; D is undetermined. The CDR3 covers 13 residues. Germline values: CDR1 MNHEY, CDR2 SMNVEV (reference sequence). Trimming left V 3 bases short and J 2 bases short, with 8 bases between. CDR3 nucleotide sequence: TGTGCCAGCAGTTTCTCGAGTACCTACGAGCAGTACTTC. Protein: CASSFSSTYEQYF.

This clone has a handful of counts. The chain joins TRBV11-3 to TRBJ2-3; 9 bases map to TRBD2. Trimming cost V 4 bases and J 5 bases; bases outside gene matches: 7. The CDR3 consists of 15 residues. CDR1 and CDR2 (germline): SGHNT, YENEEA. CDR3 loop: CASSSNSGSRDTQYF. The CDR3 coding sequence is TGTGCCAGCAGCTCGAATAGCGGGAGTAGAGATACGCAGTATTTT.

The rearrangement links TRBV7-6 to TRBJ2-3; 12 bases match TRBD2. With V trimmed by 4 bases and J by 3 bases, 8 bases remained unmatched. Per the germline V gene, CDR1 is SGHVS and CDR2 is FNYEAQ. The CDR3 contains 17 residues. This chain's CDR3 is CASSSGLAGRVTDTQYF. The CDR3 DNA sequence: TGTGCCAGCAGCTCCGGACTAGCGGGGCGGGTAACAGATACGCAGTATTTT.

CDR3 sequence: CASSTGLAGITETQYF. CDR3 nucleotide sequence: TGTGCCAGCAGCACCGGACTAGCGGGAATTACAGAGACCCAGTACTTC. The V gene is TRBV7-9, the J gene TRBJ2-5; 12 bases match TRBD2. Per the germline V gene, CDR1 is SEHNR and CDR2 is FQNEAQ (reference sequence). The CDR3 extends over 16 amino acids. V gave up 5 bases and J gave up 4 bases; unmatched junction bases: 8.

The chain's CDR3 is CASSLREREYEQYF. CDR3 coding DNA: TGTGCCAGCAGCCTCCGGGAGAGGGAGTACGAGCAGTACTTC. The chain combines TRBV28 with TRBJ2-7; D is possibly TRBD2 (6 bases). CDR1 is MDHEN, CDR2 SYDVKM, per germline. V lost 6 bases and J 4 bases, leaving 16 bases between the germline ends. The CDR3 totals 14 residues.

The chain combines TRBV19 with TRBJ1-1; TRBD1 is a possible D gene (6 bases). Germline V gene lookup returns CDR1 LNHDA and CDR2 SQIVND (reference sequence). The CDR3 is made up of 13 amino acids. The V end lost 8 bases, the J end lost 4 bases, and 14 bases lay between the germline ends. The CDR3 coding sequence is TGTGCCAGTCGTACGGGAGGGGGCACTGAAGCTTTCTTT. Protein: CASRTGGGTEAFF.

The gene calls are TRBV28 and TRBJ2-1; 12 nucleotides agree with TRBD2. The J segment lost 7 bases and the V segment lost 7 bases, leaving 5 bases of the junction unmatched. The CDR3 contains 14 residues. CDR1 is MDHEN and CDR2 is SYDVKM in the germline V gene. CDR3 region: CASNLAGGWNEQFF. As DNA, the CDR3 is TGTGCCAGCAATCTAGCGGGAGGGTGGAATGAGCAGTTCTTC.

A word on this clone: One end of the junction does not line up with germline, which may come from a read error. The V call is TRBV7-8, the J call TRBJ2-1, with 9 nucleotides matching TRBD2. The V gene's germline CDR1 is SGHVS and CDR2 FQNEAQ. The CDR3 covers 14 residues. The CDR3 sequence: CASSSGLASNEHLF. CDR3 DNA: TGTGCCAGCAGCTCGGGACTAGCCAGCAATGAGCATCTCTTC. Full variable domain (rest looked up from reference TRBV7-8 and TRBJ2-1): GAGVSQSPRYKVAKRGQDVALRCDPISGHVSLFWYQQALGQGPEFLTYFQNEAQLDKSGLPSDRFFAERPEGSVSTLKIQRTQQEDSAVYLCASSSGLASNEHLFGPGTRLTVL.

The chain has TRBV29-1 and TRBJ2-1; possible D gene TRBD1, 6 bases. V was trimmed by 5 bases and J by 5 bases, leaving 10 bases between them. The V gene's germline CDR1 is SQVTM and CDR2 ANQGSEA. This CDR3 contains 12 residues. CDR3: CSVWTDNNEQFF. The CDR3 DNA reads TGCAGCGTTTGGACAGATAACAATGAGCAGTTCTTC.

The chain has TRBV7-9 and TRBJ1-2, with 7 positions matching TRBD1. This CDR3 region has 14 residues. Germline CDR1 and CDR2: SEHNR and FQNEAQ (reference sequence). Trimming took 2 bases from V and 8 from J; bases not matched to a gene: 8. CDR3 nucleotide sequence: TGTGCCAGCAGCTTAACTCAGGGGGAACACGGCTACACCTTC. As protein: CASSLTQGEHGYTF.